Shown below are 15 T cell receptor beta chains from a single sample sequenced in a study of T-cell reconstitution after alpha-beta-depleted transplantation in children. Unique molecular identifiers were incorporated when the TCRbeta library was constructed. Each CDR3 protein gets one entry after TCRdb re-called the PCR reads with MiXCR. Among more than 550,000 distinct CDR3 sequences listed, roughly a tenth were seen once. The sample was PBMCs from the stem cell graft donor, taken from the stem cell graft. All receptors come from a human donor who donated a stem cell graft to a child with acute myeloid leukemia.

This clonotype was seen ten or more times. The chain is built from TRBV7-2 and TRBJ2-5, with D perhaps given as TRBD1 or TRBD2 (5 bases each). The CDR3 totals 14 residues. V dropped 3 bases and J dropped 3 bases, with 11 bases sitting between them. Germline assignment: CDR1 SGHTA and CDR2 FQGNSA. The CDR3 DNA sequence: TGTGCCAGCAGCTTCCGAGGGGCGGAAGAGACCCAGTACTTC. Translating it yields CASSFRGAEETQYF.

Ten or more counts support this clonotype. This chain links TRBV7-2 with TRBJ2-7; D unresolved. CDR1 is SGHTA, CDR2 FQGNSA, per germline. This CDR3 is 13 amino acids long. V gave up 0 bases and J gave up 1 base, with 4 bases separating them. CDR3 sequence reads: CASSLAESYEQYF. CDR3 coding DNA: TGTGCCAGCAGCTTAGCTGAATCCTACGAGCAGTACTTC.

This clonotype was counted a few times. V gene TRBV29-1 combines with J gene TRBJ2-3; 7 nucleotides align to TRBD1. The CDR3 consists of 14 residues. Germline assignment: CDR1 SQVTM and CDR2 ANQGSEA. Trimming at V came to 8 bases and at J to 3 bases, leaving 11 bases not matched to a gene. Here the CDR3 reads CSTLSGTDTDTQYF. The CDR3 bases are TGCAGCACCCTCTCCGGGACAGATACAGATACGCAGTATTTT.

This clonotype appeared many times. The chain recombines TRBV29-1 with TRBJ2-7; TRBD2 agrees at 8 bases. This CDR3 has 13 residues. The germline V gene has CDR1 SQVTM and CDR2 ANQGSEA. With 6 bases clipped from V and 1 base from J, the junction kept 5 bases outside the gene matches. The CDR3 is CSVGLATSYEQYF. The DNA for the CDR3 is TGCAGCGTCGGACTAGCAACATCCTACGAGCAGTACTTC.

This clonotype was seen only a few times. The chain is built from TRBV20-1 and TRBJ2-7, with no clear D. Germline CDR1 and CDR2: DFQATT and SNEGSKA (reference sequence). Deletions cut 5 bases from V and 0 bases from J, with 11 bases between. The CDR3 has 13 amino acids. Here the CDR3 reads CSAPTYFSYEQYF. The CDR3, as DNA: TGCAGTGCTCCGACCTACTTCTCCTACGAGCAGTACTTC.

This clonotype appeared a few times. The V call is TRBV20-1, the J call TRBJ1-5; D remains unclear. Per the germline V gene, CDR1 is DFQATT and CDR2 is SNEGSKA (reference sequence). Trimming took off 3 bases at V and 7 bases at J, with 13 bases between the two ends. The CDR3 covers 13 residues. DNA of the CDR3: TGCAGTGCTAGGGGGTCAACGGGACAGCCCCAGCATTTT. Its protein product is CSARGSTGQPQHF.

The chain joins TRBV5-1 to TRBJ2-5, with 7 bases lining up with TRBD1. CDR3 length: 18 residues. V dropped 4 bases and J dropped 2; count of bases not matched to a gene: 17. Germline CDR1 is SGHRS and CDR2 is YFSETQ. The CDR3 DNA reads TGCGCCAGCAGCCCCCCCGTCCCGGACAGGAGATTACAAGAGACCCAGTACTTC. Amino acids: CASSPPVPDRRLQETQYF.

This clonotype was seen at least ten times. The chain carries TRBV5-1 and TRBJ2-1; TRBD2 matches 12 bases. CDR1 is SGHRS, CDR2 YFSETQ, per germline. The CDR3 covers 17 residues. The trim removed 0 bases at V and 6 bases at J, leaving 7 bases unmatched. The CDR3 reads CASSLGATGLAGNEQFF. The CDR3 DNA reads TGCGCCAGCAGCTTGGGGGCTACGGGACTAGCGGGCAATGAGCAGTTCTTC. The full variable domain, completed using reference TRBV5-1 and TRBJ2-1, is KAGVTQTPRYLIKTRGQQVTLSCSPISGHRSVSWYQQTPGQGLQFLFEYFSETQRNKGNFPGRFSGRQFSNSRSEMNVSTLELGDSALYLCASSLGATGLAGNEQFFGPGTRLTVL.

This clonotype was counted ten times or more. The genes are TRBV4-3 and TRBJ2-1; 9 bases fit TRBD2. CDR3 length: 17 amino acids. J was trimmed by 3 bases and V by 0 bases; bases with no gene match: 6. Germline lookup yields CDR1 LGHNA and CDR2 YSLEER. The CDR3 sequence: CASSQDTAGGFYNEQFF. For the CDR3, the DNA is TGCGCCAGCAGCCAAGATACAGCGGGAGGTTTCTACAATGAGCAGTTCTTC.

In its sample, this clonotype was seen a few times. CDR3 DNA sequence: TGTGCCAGCAGCCCAGCGGGAGGTGCCAATGAGCAGTTCTTC. It encodes CASSPAGGANEQFF. The gene calls are TRBV7-9 and TRBJ2-1; 9 nucleotides line up with TRBD2. With 5 bases clipped from V and 6 bases from J, the junction kept 5 bases outside the gene matches. Looked up from germline, CDR1 is SEHNR and CDR2 is FQNEAQ (reference sequence). CDR3 size: 14 residues.

This clonotype was observed a handful of times. The gene calls are TRBV20-1 and TRBJ1-1; tentatively, D is TRBD1 (6 bases). V shed 5 bases and J shed 8 bases, with 12 bases lying between them. This CDR3 comprises 11 residues. Germline-derived CDR1 and CDR2 are DFQATT and SNEGSKA (reference sequence). CDR3 coding DNA: TGCAGTGCTCTTCGTCAGGGGGAAGCTTTCTTT. Translated, it gives CSALRQGEAFF.

This clonotype was recorded many times. The gene calls are TRBV11-2 and TRBJ2-1; the D is unclear. V lost 7 bases and J 0 bases, leaving 13 bases between the germline ends. CDR3 size: 15 residues. Germline V gives CDR1 SGHAT, CDR2 FQNNGV. The CDR3 sequence is CASTPRLSSYNEQFF. The CDR3 DNA reads TGTGCCAGCACCCCTCGCCTGAGCTCCTACAATGAGCAGTTCTTC.

This chain connects TRBV18 to TRBJ2-5; D is undetermined. Germline V gene lookup returns CDR1 KGHSH and CDR2 LQKENI. This CDR3 is 14 amino acids long. V was pared by 0 bases and J by 4 bases, with 9 bases between. The CDR3 sequence is CASSPPSVRETQYF. The CDR3 DNA sequence: TGTGCCAGCTCACCACCGAGCGTACGAGAGACCCAGTACTTC.

This sequence joins TRBV5-1 and TRBJ2-3; 8 nucleotides line up with TRBD2. Trimming cost V 3 bases and J 3 bases; bases outside gene matches: 6. Germline V gene lookup returns CDR1 SGHRS and CDR2 YFSETQ. The CDR3 has 15 residues. The CDR3 is CASSSGTRGTDTQYF. DNA for the CDR3: TGCGCCAGCAGCTCCGGGACTAGGGGGACAGATACGCAGTATTTT.

The table lists this clonotype with a few counts. The chain links TRBV7-8 to TRBJ1-1; D possibly corresponds to TRBD1 (5 bases). Trimming removed 2 bases from V and 4 bases from J, with 11 bases in between. CDR3 length equals 14 residues. Germline V gene lookup returns CDR1 SGHVS and CDR2 FQNEAQ. The CDR3 bases are TGTGCCAGCAGCTTAATGGGGGGAGGCACTGAAGCTTTCTTT. It translates to CASSLMGGGTEAFF.